The sequence of this TCR beta chain was determined in a study of cytomegalovirus exposure and HLA in healthy donors. Study-level results: Researchers counted over 150 TCR beta chains as cytomegalovirus-associated. According to a later analysis, TCR clusters from the first cohort tended to co-occur in the roughly 130 validation repertoires.

A roughly 120-subject validation cohort, separate from the approximately 670-subject first cohort, supplied the donors. Libraries were prepared by immunoSEQ multiplex PCR; TCRdb keeps only in-frame clonotypes and omits some of them. The sample yields some 150,000 clones, approximately 91% seen once. Remarks on this clone: The antigen remains unidentified.

The receptor's source is a young man in good health and CMV-seronegative. Material: PBMCs.

The CDR3 spells CASSPGLAAYEQYF. The CDR3 DNA reads as TGTGCCAGTAGCCCGGGGCTAGCGGCCTACGAGCAGTACTTC. The rearrangement links TRBV19 to TRBJ2-7; 7 bases line up with TRBD2. Per the germline V gene, CDR1 is LNHDA and CDR2 is SQIVND (reference sequence). The CDR3 is 14 amino acids. V trimming: 6 bases; J trimming: 2 bases; junction bases outside the gene matches: 7.